What follows are 15 T cell receptor beta chains derived from one specimen sequenced in a study of T cell responses to AZD1222 COVID-19 vaccine. Here immunoSEQ multiplex PCR was the method, and the copy in TCRdb shows in-frame clones only, minus some. Of fewer than 150,000 clones detected, roughly 93% appear once; the ten largest clones hold around 3.3%. The specimen comprised peripheral blood, sampled on day 0 of AZD1222 vaccination. Source of these receptors: an adult in good health.

J is TRBJ1-5 and V is TRBV27; D may be TRBD1 (6 bases). CDR3 size: 14 residues. V was shortened by 5 bases and J by 7 bases, with 15 bases between the two germline ends. In germline, CDR1 is MNHEY, CDR2 SMNVEV (reference sequence). The CDR3 region is CASSSKGDYQPQHF. The CDR3 bases are TGTGCCAGCAGTAGTAAGGGGGATTACCAGCCCCAGCATTTT.

The J gene is TRBJ1-4, the V gene TRBV29-1; D is perhaps TRBD1 (6 bases). CDR1 is SQVTM, CDR2 ANQGSEA, per germline. The CDR3 sequence is 13 residues long. Trimming took 7 bases from V and 6 from J, leaving 15 bases between them. CDR3 nucleotide sequence: TGCAGCGCCCAGGGGTCCTGGTATGAAAAACTGTTTTTT. Protein sequence: CSAQGSWYEKLFF.

The chain uses TRBV14 and TRBJ2-3; TRBD2 aligns across 7 bases. V lost 11 bases to trimming and J lost 1 base; unmatched junction nucleotides: 21. The CDR3 consists of 18 residues. CDR1 is SGHDN and CDR2 is FVKESK in the germline V gene. CDR3 sequence: CASEARGLCIGGTDTQYF. As DNA, the CDR3 is TGTGCCTCCGAGGCAAGGGGACTATGTATAGGGGGCACAGATACGCAGTATTTT.

The V gene is TRBV9, the J gene TRBJ2-5; TRBD1 matches 10 bases. Germline CDR1 and CDR2: SGDLS and YYNGEE. Unmatched junction bases numbered 5, after V lost 0 bases and J lost 0 bases. This CDR3 contains 17 residues. The CDR3 DNA is TGTGCCAGCAGCGTAGGTGGGACAGGGGCCTACCAAGAGACCCAGTACTTC. Its protein is CASSVGGTGAYQETQYF.

J is TRBJ1-3 and V is TRBV10-3, with D unclear. Trimming removed 11 bases at V and 0 bases at J, with 11 bases between. Germline V lookup: CDR1 ENHRY, CDR2 SYGVKD. There are 13 residues in the CDR3. The CDR3 reads CAVGVDSGNTIYF. The CDR3 coding sequence is TGTGCCGTCGGAGTCGACTCTGGAAACACCATATATTTT.

In this sample, this clone turned up once. This chain joins TRBV5-1 and TRBJ1-2; D might be TRBD1 (6 bases). Trimming took off 0 bases at V and 7 bases at J, with 10 bases between the two ends. This CDR3 contains 13 residues. Germline V gives CDR1 SGHRS, CDR2 YFSETQ. CDR3 protein: CASSLDVGAGYTF. DNA of the CDR3: TGCGCCAGCAGCTTGGATGTGGGGGCTGGCTACACCTTC.

The rearrangement joins TRBV19 to TRBJ1-2; 9 bases match TRBD1. The germline CDR1 and CDR2 sequences are LNHDA and SQIVND (reference sequence). The CDR3 is 15 residues long. V was clipped by 7 bases and J by 10 bases; unmatched bases: 16. The CDR3 coding sequence is TGTGCCAGTACCGCGCAGTGGGGGACAGGGTTGTTCTACACCTTC. This sequence encodes CASTAQWGTGLFYTF.

The chain couples TRBV4-2 to TRBJ2-7, with 9 bases aligning to TRBD2. This CDR3 comprises 15 residues. Germline lookup yields CDR1 LGHNA and CDR2 YNFKEQ. Trimming removed 0 bases from V and 8 bases from J; junction bases left unmatched: 8. The CDR3 loop is CASSQDQLAGSQQYF. CDR3 DNA: TGTGCCAGCAGCCAAGATCAGCTAGCGGGATCGCAGCAGTACTTC.

The chain links TRBV27 to TRBJ1-1; D not resolved. V lost 6 bases and J lost 7, with 12 bases in between. The CDR3 is 12 residues long. The germline V gene encodes CDR1 MNHEY and CDR2 SMNVEV (reference sequence). The CDR3 DNA reads as TGTGCCAGCAGAATCCCGGGCGGTGAAGCTTTCTTT. Residues: CASRIPGGEAFF.

The J gene is TRBJ1-5, the V gene TRBV5-1, with D unclear. Germline assignment: CDR1 SGHRS and CDR2 YFSETQ. CDR3 length: 14 amino acids. Trimming removed 1 base from V and 4 bases from J, with 9 bases in between. CDR3 region: CASSLSYGNQPQHF. In nucleotides, the CDR3 is TGCGCCAGCAGCTTGAGTTACGGAAATCAGCCCCAGCATTTT.

V and J are TRBV7-2 and TRBJ2-2; the match to TRBD1 covers 8 bases. The trim removed 1 base at V and 6 bases at J, leaving 7 bases unmatched. The CDR3 loop spans 16 amino acids. Germline V gene lookup returns CDR1 SGHTA and CDR2 FQGNSA. CDR3 coding DNA: TGTGCCAGCAGCTTAGGGGGACAGGCTGAATCCGGGGAGCTGTTTTTT. Encoded protein: CASSLGGQAESGELFF. The full variable domain, rest sourced from reference TRBV7-2 and TRBJ2-2, is GAGVSQSPSNKVTEKGKDVELRCDPISGHTALYWYRQSLGQGLEFLIYFQGNSAPDKSGLPSDRFSAERTGGSVSTLTIQRTQQEDSAVYLCASSLGGQAESGELFFGEGSRLTVL.

The V call is TRBV29-1, the J call TRBJ1-1, with D unclear. The V gene's germline CDR1 is SQVTM and CDR2 ANQGSEA. Trimming shortened V by 1 base and J by 1 base, and 7 bases separated the two germline ends. The CDR3 length is 13 residues. CDR3 DNA sequence: TGCAGCGTTGAAGTCAGCTCGAACACTGAAGCTTTCTTT. Its translation is CSVEVSSNTEAFF.

The chain's CDR3 is CASSLTALGRSPLHF. CDR3 sequence (DNA): TGCGCCAGCAGCTTGACGGCCCTGGGTAGGTCACCCCTCCACTTT. The V gene is TRBV5-1, the J gene TRBJ1-6; D ambiguous. Trimming took 1 base from V and 10 from J, leaving 15 bases between them. Germline V lookup: CDR1 SGHRS, CDR2 YFSETQ. The CDR3 is 15 amino acids.

This clone was picked up a small number of times. This rearrangement joins TRBV2 to TRBJ2-5; 14 bases map to TRBD2. The CDR3 runs 15 residues. In germline, CDR1 is SNHLY, CDR2 FYNNEI. V trimming: 9 bases; J trimming: 2 bases; junction bases outside the gene matches: 5. CDR3 coding DNA: TGTGCCAGTGGGACTAGCGGGGGAACACAAGAGACCCAGTACTTC. Its translation: CASGTSGGTQETQYF.

The chain links TRBV6-2 or TRBV6-3 to TRBJ2-7, with D perhaps TRBD1 (6 bases). Germline lookup yields CDR1 MNHEY and CDR2 SVGEGT. The CDR3 consists of 15 residues. With 5 bases removed from V and 2 bases from J, the gap between germline ends came to 16 bases. The CDR3 spells CASSRTVPRPYEQYF. The CDR3 DNA reads as TGTGCCAGCAGTCGGACAGTTCCACGACCCTACGAGCAGTACTTC.